This T cell receptor (beta chain) was sequenced in a study of T cell responses to AZD1222 COVID-19 vaccine. In this sample, this clone turned up a few times. Produced via immunoSEQ multiplex PCR; TCRdb's table is partial and in-frame only. The repertoire holds about 93,000 clones, with under 90% as singletons. Source: peripheral blood, taken on day 0 of MenACWY control vaccination. The sequence was obtained from an adult in good health.

This CDR3 is CAISQQGQGDQPQHF. CDR3 DNA: TGTGCCATCAGCCAACAGGGCCAGGGGGATCAGCCCCAGCATTTT. The chain recombines TRBV10-3 with TRBJ1-5; 7 nucleotides align to TRBD1. CDR3 length: 15 residues. Trimming cost V 6 bases and J 5 bases; bases outside gene matches: 10. Germline values: CDR1 ENHRY, CDR2 SYGVKD.